Following are 8 T cell receptor beta chains from one sample sequenced in a study of blood T cells in healthy people across ages. For the second PCR, which ran for roughly 7 to 11 cycles, a sample-barcoded 5' primer and a J-beta primer mix were used. TCRdb itself ran the 5' RACE reads through MiXCR, one entry per CDR3 protein. The table records 650,000 to 700,000 distinct CDR3 sequences, 32% of them present only once. The sequencing sample was made of blood. These receptors were obtained from an elderly woman in good health.

The sample holds a few counts of this clonotype. The CDR3: CASSPGGSTEAFF. CDR3 nucleotides: TGCGCCAGCAGCCCGGGGGGGAGCACTGAAGCTTTCTTT. The chain carries TRBV4-3 and TRBJ1-1; perhaps TRBD1 as D (5 bases). CDR1 is LGHNA and CDR2 is YSLEER in the germline V gene. V was trimmed by 4 bases and J by 4 bases, leaving 10 bases between them. This CDR3 has 13 residues.

This clonotype was observed many times. The J gene is TRBJ2-1, the V gene TRBV29-1; a weak D match, TRBD1 (6 bases). The ends were cut back, 0 bases at V and 0 bases at J, with 18 bases in the middle. The CDR3 totals 18 residues. Germline CDR1 is SQVTM and CDR2 is ANQGSEA. CDR3 sequence reads: CSVEDRTWDTSSYNEQFF. Here the CDR3 DNA reads TGCAGCGTTGAAGATCGTACGTGGGACACCAGCTCCTACAATGAGCAGTTCTTC.

This clonotype was observed a handful of times. The genes are TRBV27 and TRBJ1-1; 7 bases match TRBD1. Germline assignment: CDR1 MNHEY and CDR2 SMNVEV (reference sequence). The CDR3 runs to 14 residues. The junction had 8 bases not matched to a gene; V was cut back by 6 bases and J by 4 bases. CDR3: CASSKNRGSTEAFF. The CDR3 DNA reads TGTGCCAGCAGCAAAAACAGGGGAAGCACTGAAGCTTTCTTT.

The chain employs TRBV20-1 and TRBJ1-1, with D tentatively TRBD1 (6 bases). The germline V gene has CDR1 DFQATT and CDR2 SNEGSKA (reference sequence). This CDR3 contains 14 residues. Trimming left V 4 bases short and J 1 base short, with 13 bases between. CDR3 region: CSATPLTGNTEAFF. For the CDR3, the DNA is TGCAGTGCTACCCCCCTGACAGGGAACACTGAAGCTTTCTTT.

This sequence joins TRBV29-1 and TRBJ2-7; TRBD2 aligns across 10 bases. V lost 6 bases, J lost 7 bases, and 12 bases stayed unmatched. Germline CDR1 and CDR2: SQVTM and ANQGSEA. The CDR3 sequence is 14 residues long. CDR3 loop: CSVSSGGASGEQYF. The DNA for the CDR3 is TGCAGCGTCTCTAGCGGGGGAGCGAGTGGGGAGCAGTACTTC.

V gene TRBV5-1 combines with J gene TRBJ2-5; D assignment may be TRBD1 or TRBD2 (5 bases each). V lost 1 base to trimming and J lost 2 bases, with 21 bases between them. The CDR3 is made up of 18 amino acids. CDR1 is SGHRS, CDR2 YFSETQ, per germline. CDR3 sequence: CASSLWALWDAVQETQYF. CDR3 sequence (DNA): TGCGCCAGCAGCTTGTGGGCTCTCTGGGACGCTGTACAAGAGACCCAGTACTTC.

The chain is built from TRBV28 and TRBJ1-6; 7 bases are shared with TRBD1. J gave up 15 bases and V 6 bases, and 20 bases lay outside the gene matches. The germline V gene encodes CDR1 MDHEN and CDR2 SYDVKM. The CDR3 extends over 16 amino acids. The CDR3 here is CASSRTGAPIIGYLHF. CDR3 in DNA: TGTGCCAGCAGCCGCACAGGGGCGCCGATAATTGGGTACCTCCACTTT.

The rearrangement uses TRBV20-1 and TRBJ1-1; D ambiguous. Germline-derived CDR1 and CDR2 are DFQATT and SNEGSKA (reference sequence). The CDR3 sequence is 14 residues long. The V gene lost 5 bases and the J gene lost 1 base, with 14 bases spanning the gap. CDR3 bases: TGCAGTGCTCATTTCAATTGGGAGAACACTGAAGCTTTCTTT. Amino acid sequence: CSAHFNWENTEAFF.